These 18 T cell receptor beta chains were all obtained from the same sample, sequenced in a study of identical twins. MiXCR, applied by TCRdb to the 5' RACE reads, yields one record per CDR3 protein. Of roughly 720,000 distinct CDR3 sequences listed, around a sixth are singletons. The data were also submitted as part of a second study, on T cells expressing NK-cell markers.

Material for sequencing was PBMCs. All receptors derive from a woman aged 18-29 years in good health.

CDR3 DNA sequence: TGCGCCAGCAGCTTGGTACGGGACAGGGGTCTGGAGCAGTTCTTC. Residues: CASSLVRDRGLEQFF. The chain combines TRBV5-1 with TRBJ2-1, with TRBD1 identical over 10 bases. CDR1 and CDR2 (germline): SGHRS, YFSETQ. J lost 10 bases, V lost 0 bases, and 7 bases had no gene match. CDR3 length: 15 residues.

The V call is TRBV6-1, the J call TRBJ2-2; a weak D match, TRBD1 (6 bases). Germline-derived CDR1 and CDR2 are MNHNS and SASEGT. V lost 6 bases and J lost 6, with 17 bases in between. This CDR3 comprises 15 residues. This CDR3 is CASRAGTLKAGELFF. The CDR3 nucleotides read TGTGCCAGCAGGGCCGGGACACTCAAGGCCGGGGAGCTGTTTTTT.

This clonotype was detected only a few times. At one of its ends the junction is not consistent with the germline gene, which may arise from a read error. This chain connects TRBV20-1 to TRBJ2-7; TRBD1 agrees at 7 bases. Germline V CDR1 and CDR2: DFQATT, SNEGSKA (reference sequence). The CDR3 runs to 11 residues. The CDR3 nucleotides are TGCAGTGCCAGGGGGAAGGACCGCTGGCACTTC. This translates into CSARGKDRWHF.

This chain links TRBV20-1 with TRBJ1-5, with TRBD1 as a possible D gene (5 bases). The V and J ends lost 3 bases and 0 bases respectively, with 12 bases between them. CDR3 length: 15 residues. Germline-derived CDR1 and CDR2 are DFQATT and SNEGSKA (reference sequence). CDR3 DNA: TGCAGTGCTAGCCTGGACGGACATAGCAATCAGCCCCAGCATTTT. It is translated as CSASLDGHSNQPQHF.

This clonotype has a handful of counts. The rearrangement joins TRBV5-1 to TRBJ1-1, with 11 bases lining up with TRBD1. V shed 3 bases, J shed 4 bases, and the junction held 11 bases outside the gene matches. CDR1 and CDR2 (germline): SGHRS, YFSETQ. The CDR3 sequence is 17 residues long. CDR3 nucleotide sequence: TGCGCCAGCAGCTCGACCCTTCTCGGGACAGGGGGCACTGAAGCTTTCTTT. This sequence encodes CASSSTLLGTGGTEAFF.

The chain recombines TRBV11-3 with TRBJ2-1, with TRBD2 identical over 8 bases. The CDR3 contains 16 residues. CDR1 is SGHNT, CDR2 YENEEA, per germline. The J segment lost 1 base and the V segment lost 2 bases, leaving 4 bases of the junction unmatched. CDR3 residues: CASSLRGGRSYNEQFF. The CDR3 nucleotides are TGTGCCAGCAGCTTAAGAGGCGGGAGGTCCTACAATGAGCAGTTCTTC.

This clonotype showed up just a few times. The rearrangement links TRBV6-8 to TRBJ2-1; no clear D gene. Germline lookup yields CDR1 MNHGY and CDR2 SAAAGT. V lost 8 bases and J 9 bases, leaving 14 bases between the germline ends. This CDR3 has 12 amino acids. The CDR3 DNA reads TGTGCCAGCCGTGGGCGGCCGGGTGAGCAGTTCTTC. Translated, it gives CASRGRPGEQFF.

V usage is TRBV7-9 and J usage is TRBJ2-7; no clear D gene. Trimming took 4 bases from V and 0 from J, leaving 16 bases between them. Looked up from germline, CDR1 is SEHNR and CDR2 is FQNEAQ (reference sequence). The CDR3 runs 16 residues. The CDR3 is CASSSPGGLFSYEQYF. CDR3 bases: TGTGCCAGCAGCTCCCCGGGCGGATTGTTCTCCTACGAGCAGTACTTC.

The chain employs TRBV27 and TRBJ2-1; D might be TRBD1 (5 bases). This CDR3 is 16 amino acids long. Trimming removed 5 bases at V and 6 bases at J, with 20 bases between. Germline V gives CDR1 MNHEY, CDR2 SMNVEV (reference sequence). The CDR3 nucleotides read TGTGCCAGCAGTCACCGACAGACCGTTATGGGCAATGAGCAGTTCTTC. Its translation: CASSHRQTVMGNEQFF.

This clonotype was counted only a few times. CDR3 sequence: CASSLGPGGDTQYF. CDR3 nucleotide sequence: TGTGCCAGCAGCTTAGGTCCCGGTGGAGATACGCAGTATTTT. This chain connects TRBV11-2 to TRBJ2-3; no reliable D call. Germline V gene lookup returns CDR1 SGHAT and CDR2 FQNNGV. This CDR3 has 14 amino acids. Trimming shortened V by 1 base and J by 5 bases, and 10 bases separated the two germline ends.

This clonotype was recorded many times. This rearrangement joins TRBV12-3 or TRBV12-4 to TRBJ2-5; 7 bases map to TRBD2. This CDR3 is 17 amino acids long. V shed 2 bases and J 6 bases; nucleotides not matched to a gene: 15. CDR3 residues: CASSLFTRAGVWKTQYF. The DNA of the CDR3 is TGTGCCAGCAGTTTATTTACCAGGGCGGGAGTCTGGAAGACCCAGTACTTC.

V and J are TRBV5-5 and TRBJ2-7; the D gene is possibly TRBD1 (6 bases). V was pared by 4 bases and J by 1 base, with 18 bases between. The V gene's germline CDR1 is SGHKS and CDR2 YYEKEE (reference sequence). This CDR3 is 16 amino acids long. This chain's CDR3 is CASSRSQGSGSYEQYF. The CDR3 DNA sequence: TGTGCCAGCAGCCGTAGTCAGGGGTCGGGATCCTACGAGCAGTACTTC.

This chain connects TRBV30 to TRBJ2-3, with a weak D call TRBD2 (5 bases). V gave up 0 bases and J gave up 1 base, with 11 bases separating them. The germline CDR1 and CDR2 sequences are GTSNPN and SVGIG (reference sequence). The CDR3 length is 15 residues. CDR3: CAWSVRGRRTDTQYF. CDR3 coding DNA: TGTGCCTGGAGTGTACGGGGTCGCCGCACAGATACGCAGTATTTT.

The CDR3 DNA follows: TGTGCCAGCAGTTTTATGCCCATCGGACTAGCGGGAGAGGATACGCAGTATTTT. This translates into CASSFMPIGLAGEDTQYF. The chain combines TRBV11-2 with TRBJ2-3; the match to TRBD2 covers 13 bases. V shed 6 bases and J 6 bases; nucleotides not matched to a gene: 15. The germline V gene encodes CDR1 SGHAT and CDR2 FQNNGV. This CDR3 is built from 18 residues.

This clonotype has a handful of counts. The genes are TRBV3-1 and TRBJ2-1; tentative D call: TRBD1 (5 bases). Germline loops: CDR1 LGHDT, CDR2 YNNKEL (reference sequence). CDR3 length equals 16 residues. The V end lost 3 bases, the J end lost 6 bases, and 18 bases lay between the germline ends. This chain's CDR3 is CASSHYGQPRGNEQFF. The CDR3 nucleotides are TGTGCCAGCAGCCATTACGGACAACCAAGAGGCAATGAGCAGTTCTTC.

This chain joins TRBV3-1 and TRBJ1-4; no clear D. Per the germline V gene, CDR1 is LGHDT and CDR2 is YNNKEL (reference sequence). V was pared by 3 bases and J by 5 bases, with 7 bases between. The CDR3 contains 13 residues. The CDR3 spells CASSQRKNEKLFF. CDR3 sequence (DNA): TGTGCCAGCAGCCAGCGGAAGAATGAAAAACTGTTTTTT.

At least ten counts were recorded for this clonotype. The V call is TRBV3-1, the J call TRBJ2-1; weak D call: TRBD2 (6 bases). The CDR3 loop spans 16 amino acids. Trimming pared 3 bases from V and 9 bases from J, leaving 21 bases between. Germline CDR1 LGHDT, CDR2 YNNKEL (reference sequence). The CDR3 bases are TGTGCCAGCAGCCACTTCCGGACTACGGATGAGGGTGAGCAGTTCTTC. The encoded protein is CASSHFRTTDEGEQFF.

The table lists this clonotype with a few counts. The chain couples TRBV10-3 to TRBJ2-1, with TRBD2 matching 14 bases. The ends lost 6 bases at V and 3 bases at J; junction bases unmatched: 1. This CDR3 region has 15 residues. Germline V gene data show CDR1 as ENHRY and CDR2 as SYGVKD. CDR3 sequence: CAIRGTSGSYNEQFF. CDR3 nucleotide sequence: TGTGCCATCAGGGGGACTAGCGGGAGCTACAATGAGCAGTTCTTC.